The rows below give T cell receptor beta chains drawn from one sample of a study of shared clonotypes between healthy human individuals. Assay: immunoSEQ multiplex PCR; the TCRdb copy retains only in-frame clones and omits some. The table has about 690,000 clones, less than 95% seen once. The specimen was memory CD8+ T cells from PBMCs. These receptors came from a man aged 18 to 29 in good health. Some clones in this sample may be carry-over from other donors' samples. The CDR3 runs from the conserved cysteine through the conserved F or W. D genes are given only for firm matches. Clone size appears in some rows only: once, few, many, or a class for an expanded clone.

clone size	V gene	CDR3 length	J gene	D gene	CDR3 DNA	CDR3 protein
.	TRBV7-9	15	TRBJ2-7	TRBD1	TGTGCCAAAGAAGTCTGGGGACAGCGCTCCTACGAGCAGTACTTC	CAKEVWGQRSYEQYF
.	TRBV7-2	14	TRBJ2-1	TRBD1	TGTGCCAGCAGCTCCCGGGACAGTTACAATGAGCAGTTCTTC	CASSSRDSYNEQFF
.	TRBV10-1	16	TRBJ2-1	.	TGCGCCAGCAGTGAGTGGGACGGCGGGAACTACAATGAGCAGTTCTTC	CASSEWDGGNYNEQFF
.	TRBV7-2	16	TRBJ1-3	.	TGTGCCAGCAGCCCGGGACCCAGCTTCTCTGGAAACACCATATATTTT	CASSPGPSFSGNTIYF
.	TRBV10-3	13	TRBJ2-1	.	TGTGCCATCAGTGAGTCCGGAGGGAATGAGCAGTTCTTC	CAISESGGNEQFF
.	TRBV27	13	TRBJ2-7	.	TGTGCCAGCAGTTTGTGGGACGGCTACGAGCAGTACTTC	CASSLWDGYEQYF
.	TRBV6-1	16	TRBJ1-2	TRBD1	TGTGCCAGCAGTGGGACAGGGGAATCGTATAGCTATGGCTACACCTTC	CASSGTGESYSYGYTF
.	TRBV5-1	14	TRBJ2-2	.	TGCGCCAGCAGCTTGCGGCGGGACGACGGGGAGCTGTTTTTT	CASSLRRDDGELFF
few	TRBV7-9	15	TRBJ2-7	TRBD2	TGTGCCAGCAGCACCGAAGCGGGAGCGCCCTACGAGCAGTACTTC	CASSTEAGAPYEQYF
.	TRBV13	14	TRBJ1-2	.	TGTGCCAGCAGCCCCAGGGGCGCGGGCTTTGGCTACACCTTC	CASSPRGAGFGYTF
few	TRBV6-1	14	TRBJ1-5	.	TGTGCCAGCAGTGCAGAGAGGGGGAATCAGCCCCAGCATTTT	CASSAERGNQPQHF
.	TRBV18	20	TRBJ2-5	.	TGTGCCAGCTCCCGGGTAGTGCCGGGCGGACCCGAAGGACGAAAAGAGACCCAGTACTTC	CASSRVVPGGPEGRKETQYF
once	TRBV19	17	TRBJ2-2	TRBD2	TGTGCCAGTAGTGAGATAGCGGGTGGGTCGAACACCGGGGAGCTGTTTTTT	CASSEIAGGSNTGELFF
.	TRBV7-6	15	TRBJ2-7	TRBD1	TGTGCCAGCAGCAAGGAGGGACAGGGGACTTACGAGCAGTACTTC	CASSKEGQGTYEQYF
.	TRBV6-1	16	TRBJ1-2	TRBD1	TGTGCCAGCAGTGAGCTCCGGGACAGGGGCCGTGGGGGCTACACCTTC	CASSELRDRGRGGYTF
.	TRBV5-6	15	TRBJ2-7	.	TGTGCCAGCAGCGGGAGTTATGGGAGGCCGGACGAGCAGTACTTC	CASSGSYGRPDEQYF
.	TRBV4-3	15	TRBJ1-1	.	TGCGCCAGCAGCCAGTTTGGACGGACGAACACTGAAGCTTTCTTT	CASSQFGRTNTEAFF
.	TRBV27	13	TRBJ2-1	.	TGTGCCAGCAGGCCAATCTCCTACAATGAGCAGTTCTTC	CASRPISYNEQFF
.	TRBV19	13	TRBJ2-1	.	TGTGCCAGTAGTACGTACGGTTACAATGAGCAGTTCTTC	CASSTYGYNEQFF
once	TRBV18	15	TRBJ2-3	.	TGTGCCAGCTCACCACCGGGGGTATTGACTGATACGCAGTATTTT	CASSPPGVLTDTQYF
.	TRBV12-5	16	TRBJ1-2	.	TGTGCTAGTGGTTGGGGGGGGAGCAGAGAGAGATATGGCTACACCTTC	CASGWGGSRERYGYTF
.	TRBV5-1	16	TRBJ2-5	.	TGCGCCAGCAGGGGACAGGAAGGGGAGGGTCAAGAGACCCAGTACTTC	CASRGQEGEGQETQYF
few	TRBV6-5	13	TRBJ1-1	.	TGTGCCAGCAGGGAAATTAGGAACACTGAAGCTTTCTTT	CASREIRNTEAFF
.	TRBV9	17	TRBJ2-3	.	TGTGCCAGCAGCGTAGAGAGTCGGACAGCTAACACAGATACGCAGTATTTT	CASSVESRTANTDTQYF
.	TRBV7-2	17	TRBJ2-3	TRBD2	TGTGCCAGCAGCTTAGGTTTAGCGGGACAACCCACAGATACGCAGTATTTT	CASSLGLAGQPTDTQYF
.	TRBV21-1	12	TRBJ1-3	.	TGTGCCAGCAGCTCGGGACCCGTAACGATATATTTT	CASSSGPVTIYF
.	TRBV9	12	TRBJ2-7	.	TGTGCCAGCAGCCCTTCCGGGCACGAGCAGTACTTC	CASSPSGHEQYF
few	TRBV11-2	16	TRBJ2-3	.	TGTGCCAGCAGCTTTGAGAGCGGTCCCGTCACAGATACGCAGTATTTT	CASSFESGPVTDTQYF
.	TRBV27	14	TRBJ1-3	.	TGTGCCAGCAGTTCGGGGTACTCTGGAAACACCATATATTTT	CASSSGYSGNTIYF
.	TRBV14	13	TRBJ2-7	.	TGTGCCAGCAGCCAACACAGGATCTACGAGCAGTACTTC	CASSQHRIYEQYF
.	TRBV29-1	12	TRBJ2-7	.	TGCAGCGTTGACGTTCCAGGGGACGAGCAGTACTTC	CSVDVPGDEQYF
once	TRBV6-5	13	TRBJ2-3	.	TGTGCCAGCATAGGCATTACATCAGATACGCAGTATTTT	CASIGITSDTQYF
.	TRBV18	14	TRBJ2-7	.	TGTGCCAGCTCATTGTACCCGGGATCCTACGAGCAGTACTTC	CASSLYPGSYEQYF
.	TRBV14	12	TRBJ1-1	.	TGTGCCAGCAGCCATGGTCCCACGGAAGCTTTCTTT	CASSHGPTEAFF
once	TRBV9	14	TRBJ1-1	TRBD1	TGTGCCAGCAGCGTGGACAGGGGTAACACTGAAGCTTTCTTT	CASSVDRGNTEAFF
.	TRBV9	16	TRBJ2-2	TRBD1	TGTGCCAGCAGCGTGTCAGGGGGCGCGGGTACCGGGGAGCTGTTTTTT	CASSVSGGAGTGELFF
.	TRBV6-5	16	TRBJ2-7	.	TGTGCCAGCAGTTACTCGACAGGCCCGGTCCCCTACGAGCAGTACTTC	CASSYSTGPVPYEQYF
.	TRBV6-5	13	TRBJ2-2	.	TGTGCCAGCAGTTATATCGTAGGCGGGGAGCTGTTTTTT	CASSYIVGGELFF
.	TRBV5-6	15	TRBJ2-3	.	TGTGCCAGCAGCTCGGTGGGGTACGGTACAGATACGCAGTATTTT	CASSSVGYGTDTQYF
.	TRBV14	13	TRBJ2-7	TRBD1	TGTGCCAGCAGTACCGGGACAGGGAGCGAGCAGTACTTC	CASSTGTGSEQYF
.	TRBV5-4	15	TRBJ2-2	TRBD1	TGTGCCAGCAGCTTGGACAGGGGGCAAGGCGGGGAGCTGTTTTTT	CASSLDRGQGGELFF
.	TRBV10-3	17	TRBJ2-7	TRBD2	TGTGCCATCAGTGAGTCTGGCCTAGCGGGATCACCCTACGAGCAGTACTTC	CAISESGLAGSPYEQYF
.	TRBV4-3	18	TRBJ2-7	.	TGCGCCAGCAGCCAAGATTTTCGGAGAGATAGTCTATCCTACGAGCAGTACTTC	CASSQDFRRDSLSYEQYF
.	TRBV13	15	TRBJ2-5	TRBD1	TGTGCCAGCAGCTTAGGGGACAGGGGTGGTGAGACCCAGTACTTC	CASSLGDRGGETQYF
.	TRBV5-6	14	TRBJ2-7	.	TGTGCCAGCAGCTTGGCCAGGGCCCCCTACGAGCAGTACTTC	CASSLARAPYEQYF
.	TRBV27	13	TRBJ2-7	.	TGTGCCAGCAGTTTCGGGGGTAGCTACGAGCAGTACTTC	CASSFGGSYEQYF
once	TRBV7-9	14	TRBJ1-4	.	TGTGCCAGCAGCTTAGGGGTTGATTGGGAAAAACTGTTTTTT	CASSLGVDWEKLFF
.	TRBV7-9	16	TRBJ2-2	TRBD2	TGTGCCAGCAGCGGTGGACTAGCGGGAGCGACCGGGGAGCTGTTTTTT	CASSGGLAGATGELFF
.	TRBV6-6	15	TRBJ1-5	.	TGTGCCAGCAGTTACTCGACTGCAGACAATCAGCCCCAGCATTTT	CASSYSTADNQPQHF
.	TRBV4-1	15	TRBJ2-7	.	TGCGCCAGCAGCCAAGAGGGGGACCCTAGTTACGAGCAGTACTTC	CASSQEGDPSYEQYF
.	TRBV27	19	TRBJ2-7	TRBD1	TGTGCCAGCAGTTCCCCTATACCTCTGGGACAGGCTGCAACCTACGAGCAGTACTTC	CASSSPIPLGQAATYEQYF
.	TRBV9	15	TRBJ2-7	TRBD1	TGTGCCAGCAGCGTGAACCGGGACAGGGGTAACGAGCAGTACTTC	CASSVNRDRGNEQYF
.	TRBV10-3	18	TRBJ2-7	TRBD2	TGTGCCATCAGTGAAAGGAGACTAGCGGGAGGGACTTCCTACGAGCAGTACTTC	CAISERRLAGGTSYEQYF
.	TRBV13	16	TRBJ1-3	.	TGTGCCAGCAGCTTAGGGGCTTCGGGCCCCGGAAACACCATATATTTT	CASSLGASGPGNTIYF
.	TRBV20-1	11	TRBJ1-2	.	TGCAGTGCTAGAGTTAGCTATGGCTACACCTTC	CSARVSYGYTF